The rows below give T cell receptor beta chains drawn from one sample of a study of identical twins. TCRdb independently ran MiXCR on the 5' RACE reads; one entry per CDR3 protein. Among about 340,000 distinct CDR3 sequences, over 9% were seen once, and the ten largest hold roughly 7%. These same data were also listed under a study on yellow fever vaccine responses in identical twins.

The specimen sequenced was CD8+ T cells sorted from blood. The receptors derive from a woman aged 18-30 years in good health. Each CDR3 is given with its conserved first and last residue. The D gene is left open where the match is weak. Clone size is given for some rows only: seen once, a few or many times, or a class if the clone is expanded.

>TRBJ2-1|TRBD2|TRBV29-1|-
CSVERESYNEQFF
TGCAGCGTCGAGCGGGAGTCCTACAATGAGCAGTTCTTC
>TRBJ2-3|TRBD2|TRBV20-1|-
CSASREGRGGGTDTQYF
TGCAGTGCTAGCCGGGAGGGCCGAGGTGGAGGCACAGATACGCAGTATTTT
>TRBJ2-7|-|TRBV27|-
CASSYRGGPLREQYF
TGTGCCAGCAGTTACAGGGGGGGGCCTCTTAGGGAGCAGTACTTC
>TRBJ1-3|-|TRBV13|many
CASSIEGEAGNTIYF
TGTGCCAGCAGCATAGAAGGGGAAGCGGGAAACACCATATATTTT
>TRBJ2-1|-|TRBV6-1|-
CASSVEGYNEQFF
TGTGCCAGTTCTGTCGAGGGATACAATGAGCAGTTCTTC
>TRBJ2-1|TRBD2|TRBV3-1|-
CASSPGRTSGSPSDYNEQFF
TGTGCCAGCAGCCCCGGAAGGACTAGCGGGAGCCCCTCAGACTACAATGAGCAGTTCTTC
>TRBJ2-7|-|TRBV2|-
CATLTQGGREQYF
TGTGCCACCCTAACCCAGGGGGGCCGGGAGCAGTACTTC
>TRBJ1-1|-|TRBV9|few
CASSVGSGGEAFF
TGTGCCAGCAGCGTAGGATCTGGGGGTGAAGCTTTCTTT
>TRBJ2-2|-|TRBV24-1|-
CATSDLRQNTGELFF
TGTGCCACCAGTGATTTGCGCCAGAACACCGGGGAGCTGTTTTTT
>TRBJ2-1|-|TRBV9|-
CASSVLSGTRGYNEQFF
TGTGCCAGCAGCGTACTATCCGGGACCCGAGGGTACAATGAGCAGTTCTTC
>TRBJ2-1|TRBD2|TRBV7-9|-
CASSPGRTERGPLEQFF
TGTGCCAGCAGCCCAGGCCGGACCGAGCGGGGGCCCCTAGAGCAGTTCTTC
>TRBJ2-7|-|TRBV28|-
CASSLEGDYYEQYF
TGTGCCAGCAGTTTAGAGGGGGACTACTACGAGCAGTACTTC
>TRBJ1-4|-|TRBV15|-
CATSRDRQRGDEKLFF
TGTGCCACCAGCAGAGATCGGCAAAGGGGGGATGAAAAACTGTTTTTT
>TRBJ2-3|-|TRBV10-2|-
CASSGLQPTGTDTQYF
TGCGCCAGCAGTGGCCTACAACCCACGGGCACAGATACGCAGTATTTT
>TRBJ2-1|-|TRBV12-3/TRBV12-4|few
CASSLGQSHNEQFF
TGTGCCAGCAGTTTGGGACAAAGCCACAATGAGCAGTTCTTC
>TRBJ1-5|TRBD1|TRBV7-8|few
CASSGQDSNQPQHF
TGTGCCAGCAGCGGACAGGATAGCAATCAGCCCCAGCATTTT
>TRBJ2-7|-|TRBV4-1|many
CASSEERAYEQYF
TGCGCCAGCAGCGAAGAACGCGCCTACGAGCAGTACTTC
>TRBJ2-7|-|TRBV29-1|-
CSVVVPLEQGIDEQYF
TGCAGCGTTGTGGTTCCCCTTGAACAGGGTATTGACGAGCAGTACTTC
>TRBJ1-2|TRBD1|TRBV7-8|-
CASSFRTGDGYTF
TGTGCCAGCAGTTTCCGGACAGGGGATGGCTACACCTTC
>TRBJ2-1|-|TRBV29-1|-
CSISFRSYNEQFF
TGCAGCATCTCATTCCGCTCCTACAATGAGCAGTTCTTC
>TRBJ2-1|-|TRBV3-1|-
CASSHPSGFIYNEQFF
TGTGCCAGCAGCCACCCCAGCGGGTTTATTTACAATGAGCAGTTCTTC
>TRBJ2-1|-|TRBV20-1|many
CSASLAGSSYNEQFF
TGCAGTGCTAGTTTGGCGGGGAGCTCCTACAATGAGCAGTTCTTC